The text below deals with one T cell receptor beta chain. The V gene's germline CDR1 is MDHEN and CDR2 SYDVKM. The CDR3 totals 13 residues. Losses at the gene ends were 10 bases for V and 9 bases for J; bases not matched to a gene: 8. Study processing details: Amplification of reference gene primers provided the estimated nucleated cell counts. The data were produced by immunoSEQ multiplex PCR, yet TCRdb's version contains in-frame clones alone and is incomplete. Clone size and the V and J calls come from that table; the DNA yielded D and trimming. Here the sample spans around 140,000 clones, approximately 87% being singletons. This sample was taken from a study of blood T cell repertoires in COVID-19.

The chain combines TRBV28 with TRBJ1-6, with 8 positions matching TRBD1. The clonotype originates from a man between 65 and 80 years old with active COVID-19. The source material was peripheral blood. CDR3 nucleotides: TGTGCCACAGCGGACAGGGTCGGTTCACCCCTCCACTTT. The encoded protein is CATADRVGSPLHF.